This T cell receptor beta chain appears in the sequencing data of a study of T cell clonality in common variable immunodeficiency. This CDR3 has 16 amino acids. CDR1 is KGHSH and CDR2 is LQKENI in the germline V gene. Germline trimming cut 3 bases from V and 2 bases from J; bases unmatched to any gene: 6. Notes on the study in general: Reportedly, TCR beta sequences from common variable immunodeficiency showed fewer deletions and N-nucleotide insertions. CVID patient heterogeneity limited repertoire-clinical complication correlations.

Measured with immunoSEQ multiplex PCR; TCRdb has only the in-frame clones, and not every one. Altogether 15,000 to 20,000 clones were found in the sample, and no singletons occur. Patients had low serum IgG, IgA and/or IgM and specific antibody deficiency. Blood came from CVID subjects not ill and not taking immunomodulatory or immunosuppressive medication. Donors gave roughly 5 to 8 ml heparinized peripheral whole blood. This clone was found many times. Its antigen is not identified. The read gets to within 3 residues of the CDR3 end, and the germline J gene fills in the rest. The rearrangement uses TRBV18 and TRBJ2-7; 11 nucleotides match TRBD2. The TCR sequence derives from a human donor with common variable immunodeficiency. Sequenced sample: peripheral blood mononuclear cells. The CDR3 DNA, read in part, is TGTGCCAGCTCACCCGGGACTAGCGGATTAACCTACGAG. This translates into CASSPGTSGLTYE. The whole CDR3 protein is CASSPGTSGLTYEQYF.